Shown below are 31 T cell receptor beta chains from a single sample sequenced in a study of blood T cell repertoires in COVID-19. Using immunoSEQ multiplex PCR, the repertoire was profiled, and TCRdb retains in-frame clones only, with some absent. The sample yields hundreds of thousands of clones, roughly four fifths seen once. Source material: PBMCs or T cells enriched from blood (not recorded which). The receptors here all came from a woman aged 40 to 50 who had been exposed to COVID-19.

The J gene is TRBJ2-7, the V gene TRBV2; 7 bases line up with TRBD1. CDR1 and CDR2 (germline): SNHLY, FYNNEI. The length of the CDR3 is 13 residues. The J segment lost 6 bases and the V segment lost 5 bases, leaving 7 bases of the junction unmatched. The CDR3 sequence is CASSRGPSTEQYF. Here the CDR3 DNA reads TGTGCCAGCAGTAGGGGGCCTTCTACCGAGCAGTACTTC. The full variable domain, its missing parts supplied by reference TRBV2 and TRBJ2-7, is EPEVTQTPSHQVTQMGQEVILRCVPISNHLYFYWYRQILGQKVEFLVSFYNNEISEKSEIFDDQFSVERPDGSNFTLKIRSTKLEDSAMYFCASSRGPSTEQYFGPGTRLTVT.

The rearrangement joins TRBV11-3 to TRBJ1-2; D is unresolved. There are 17 residues in the CDR3. Per the germline V gene, CDR1 is SGHNT and CDR2 is YENEEA. Trimming shortened V by 1 base and J by 5 bases, and 20 bases separated the two germline ends. This chain's CDR3 is CASSLGMVEGLFYGYTF. CDR3 coding DNA: TGTGCCAGCAGCTTAGGTATGGTGGAGGGCCTCTTTTATGGCTACACCTTC. Variable domain in full (rest from reference TRBV11-3 and TRBJ1-2): EAGVVQSPRYKIIEKKQPVAFWCNPISGHNTLYWYLQNLGQGPELLIRYENEEAVDDSQLPKDRFSAERLKGVDSTLKIQPAELGDSAVYLCASSLGMVEGLFYGYTFGSGTRLTVV.

Regarding this clone: The identical CDR3 is also encoded by other nucleotide sequences in the sample. The chain carries TRBV27 and TRBJ1-2; 9 positions match TRBD1. The germline CDR1 and CDR2 sequences are MNHEY and SMNVEV (reference sequence). This CDR3 spans 13 amino acids. After removal of 6 bases from V and 4 bases from J, the junction contained 3 bases not matched to a gene. The CDR3 DNA sequence: TGTGCCAGCAGCCCGGGACAGGGCTATGGCTACACCTTC. It codes for CASSPGQGYGYTF.

V is TRBV18 and J is TRBJ1-1, with D perhaps TRBD1 (6 bases). Trimming left V 4 bases short and J 1 base short, with 16 bases between. The CDR3 is 16 amino acids. The V gene's germline CDR1 is KGHSH and CDR2 LQKENI. As DNA, the CDR3 is TGTGCCAGCTCACTATTTACCGGGACACAGAACACTGAAGCTTTCTTT. Its translation: CASSLFTGTQNTEAFF. Filled out from reference TRBV18 and TRBJ1-1, the complete variable domain reads NAGVMQNPRHLVRRRGQEARLRCSPMKGHSHVYWYRQLPEEGLKFMVYLQKENIIDESGMPKERFSAEFPKEGPSILRIQQVVRGDSAAYFCASSLFTGTQNTEAFFGQGTRLTVV.

The chain couples TRBV2 to TRBJ1-1; 7 bases are a match to TRBD1. J gave up 1 base and V 4 bases, and 6 bases lay outside the gene matches. The CDR3 covers 15 residues. Germline V gene sequence: CDR1 SNHLY, CDR2 FYNNEI. For the CDR3, the DNA is TGTGCCAGCAGTGGGGAAGACAGGGCGAACACTGAAGCTTTCTTT. Amino acid sequence: CASSGEDRANTEAFF. Together with reference TRBV2 and TRBJ1-1, the CDR3 gives the full variable domain: EPEVTQTPSHQVTQMGQEVILRCVPISNHLYFYWYRQILGQKVEFLVSFYNNEISEKSEIFDDQFSVERPDGSNFTLKIRSTKLEDSAMYFCASSGEDRANTEAFFGQGTRLTVV.

The chain couples TRBV9 to TRBJ2-1; 10 bases match TRBD2. The CDR3 sequence is 16 residues long. Germline-derived CDR1 and CDR2 are SGDLS and YYNGEE. The J segment lost 2 bases and the V segment lost 0 bases, leaving 2 bases of the junction unmatched. The CDR3 reads CASSVGSGGAYNEQFF. In DNA form, the CDR3 reads TGTGCCAGCAGCGTAGGGAGCGGGGGGGCCTACAATGAGCAGTTCTTC. The full variable domain, completed using reference TRBV9 and TRBJ2-1, is DSGVTQTPKHLITATGQRVTLRCSPRSGDLSVYWYQQSLDQGLQFLIQYYNGEERAKGNILERFSAQQFPDLHSELNLSSLELGDSALYFCASSVGSGGAYNEQFFGPGTRLTVL.

V is TRBV6-5 and J is TRBJ2-2, with D possibly TRBD1 on 6 matching bases. The CDR3 length is 15 residues. V lost 2 bases and J lost 1, with 8 bases in between. Germline CDR1 is MNHEY and CDR2 is SVGAGI. This CDR3 is CASSYGTMNTGELFF. CDR3 nucleotides: TGTGCCAGCAGTTACGGGACAATGAACACCGGGGAGCTGTTTTTT.

V usage is TRBV29-1 and J usage is TRBJ2-7; 8 bases match TRBD1. With V trimmed by 7 bases and J by 6 bases, 5 bases remained unmatched. Per germline, CDR1 SQVTM and CDR2 ANQGSEA. The CDR3 spans 11 residues. The CDR3: CSGKQGAEQYF. DNA for the CDR3: TGCAGCGGGAAGCAGGGGGCCGAGCAGTACTTC.

This chain uses TRBV12-3 or TRBV12-4 with TRBJ2-5; a weak D match, TRBD1 (5 bases). The CDR3 is made up of 13 amino acids. V was trimmed by 6 bases and J by 10 bases, leaving 18 bases between them. This CDR3 reads CASSIQGSPDQYF. The CDR3 region has the DNA TGTGCCAGCAGCATTCAGGGATCCCCGGACCAGTACTTC.

This chain joins TRBV24-1 and TRBJ2-2, with D perhaps TRBD2 (5 bases). The V gene's germline CDR1 is KGHDR and CDR2 SFDVKD. CDR3 length equals 15 residues. V was pared by 3 bases and J by 2 bases, with 9 bases between. CDR3 sequence: CATSDAEGNTGELFF. CDR3 bases: TGTGCCACCAGTGATGCTGAGGGTAACACCGGGGAGCTGTTTTTT.

V usage is TRBV10-3 and J usage is TRBJ1-2, with D perhaps matching TRBD1 (6 bases). The CDR3 runs to 13 residues. The V end lost 2 bases, the J end lost 4 bases, and 8 bases lay between the germline ends. Germline V CDR1 and CDR2: ENHRY, SYGVKD. The CDR3 loop reads CAISEGQPYGYTF. The CDR3 DNA reads as TGTGCCATCAGTGAGGGACAGCCCTATGGCTACACCTTC.

The V call is TRBV7-9, the J call TRBJ1-1, with D possibly TRBD1 on 6 matching bases. V was shortened by 5 bases and J by 1 base, with 17 bases between the two germline ends. Germline V CDR1 and CDR2: SEHNR, FQNEAQ (reference sequence). This CDR3 has 16 amino acids. The CDR3 DNA sequence: TGTGCCAGCAGCGCGCTTGGGCAGGGGAGGAACACTGAAGCTTTCTTT. Amino acids: CASSALGQGRNTEAFF.

The chain combines TRBV2 with TRBJ1-6, with TRBD1 identical over 8 bases. The V gene end was trimmed by 7 bases and the J gene end by 10 bases; junction bases not matched to a gene: 9. The CDR3 sequence is 14 residues long. The germline gives CDR1 SNHLY, CDR2 FYNNEI. The CDR3 is CASTHGQGKSPLHF. In nucleotides, the CDR3 is TGTGCCAGCACCCACGGACAGGGAAAGTCACCCCTCCACTTT. Together with reference TRBV2 and TRBJ1-6, the CDR3 gives the full variable domain: EPEVTQTPSHQVTQMGQEVILRCVPISNHLYFYWYRQILGQKVEFLVSFYNNEISEKSEIFDDQFSVERPDGSNFTLKIRSTKLEDSAMYFCASTHGQGKSPLHFGNGTRLTVT.

The DNA for the CDR3 is TGTGCCAGCACACATGCTGGAAACACCATATATTTT. Amino acids: CASTHAGNTIYF. V is TRBV12-3 or TRBV12-4 and J is TRBJ1-3; no reliable D call. The V end lost 7 bases, the J end lost 2 bases, and 6 bases lay between the germline ends. The CDR3 runs to 12 residues.

The V call is TRBV6-5, the J call TRBJ2-7, with D possibly matching TRBD2 (6 bases). This CDR3 spans 13 amino acids. The germline CDR1 and CDR2 sequences are MNHEY and SVGAGI. Trimming removed 2 bases from V and 6 bases from J, with 11 bases in between. CDR3 sequence: CASSYGEVSEQYF. CDR3 DNA: TGTGCCAGCAGTTACGGGGAGGTAAGCGAGCAGTACTTC.

The chain combines TRBV19 with TRBJ1-5; 8 bases agree with TRBD1. CDR3 length: 15 amino acids. V dropped 7 bases and J dropped 4; count of bases not matched to a gene: 9. Germline V CDR1 and CDR2: LNHDA, SQIVND (reference sequence). CDR3 amino acids: CASKRGQEKNQPQHF. CDR3 coding DNA: TGTGCCAGTAAAAGGGGACAGGAGAAAAATCAGCCCCAGCATTTT.

The V call is TRBV7-8, the J call TRBJ2-2; TRBD2 matches at 14 bases. With V trimmed by 3 bases and J by 4 bases, 4 bases remained unmatched. The CDR3 covers 17 residues. In germline, CDR1 is SGHVS, CDR2 FQNEAQ. Written as DNA, the CDR3 is TGTGCCAGCAGCTTCGGACTAGCGGGGGGACTCACCGGGGAGCTGTTTTTT. Residues: CASSFGLAGGLTGELFF.

This chain uses TRBV9 with TRBJ2-1; TRBD2 aligns across 14 bases. This CDR3 spans 15 amino acids. Looked up from germline, CDR1 is SGDLS and CDR2 is YYNGEE. Trimming at V came to 5 bases and at J to 9 bases, leaving 7 bases not matched to a gene. The CDR3 nucleotides read TGTGCCAGCAGTGCGGGACTAGCGGGGGAAGTTGAGCAGTTCTTC. This sequence encodes CASSAGLAGEVEQFF.

This chain connects TRBV6-5 to TRBJ1-2, with D possibly being TRBD1 (5 bases). The CDR3 contains 14 residues. Trimming stripped 7 bases from V and 6 bases from J, with 18 bases between. Germline CDR1 is MNHEY and CDR2 is SVGAGI. The CDR3 spells CASTQTVSFHGYTF. CDR3 coding DNA: TGTGCCAGCACCCAGACAGTATCCTTCCATGGCTACACCTTC.

This clone was counted a single time. In DNA form, the CDR3 reads TGTGCCAGCAGGCCATATCAGGGGGGAGCTTTTCGGACAGGGCACTATGGCTACACCTTC. Protein: CASRPYQGGAFRTGHYGYTF. This sequence joins TRBV27 and TRBJ1-2; 8 bases line up with TRBD1. There are 20 residues in the CDR3. The trim removed 6 bases at V and 3 bases at J, leaving 24 bases unmatched. The germline gives CDR1 MNHEY, CDR2 SMNVEV (reference sequence).

This clone was seen only a few times. The chain uses TRBV2 and TRBJ1-4, with a possible D match to TRBD1 (5 bases). The ends were cut back, 8 bases at V and 5 bases at J, with 12 bases in the middle. CDR3 length: 13 amino acids. CDR1 and CDR2 (germline): SNHLY, FYNNEI. In nucleotides, the CDR3 is TGTGCCAGCGCGGGGGGGAGGAATGAAAAACTGTTTTTT. Translated: CASAGGRNEKLFF. Complete variable domain (other parts from reference TRBV2 and TRBJ1-4): EPEVTQTPSHQVTQMGQEVILRCVPISNHLYFYWYRQILGQKVEFLVSFYNNEISEKSEIFDDQFSVERPDGSNFTLKIRSTKLEDSAMYFCASAGGRNEKLFFGSGTQLSVL.

This rearrangement joins TRBV10-2 to TRBJ2-3, with 12 bases matching TRBD2. The germline V gene has CDR1 WSHSY and CDR2 SAAADI. The CDR3 runs to 14 residues. Trimming removed 6 bases from V and 6 bases from J; junction bases left unmatched: 4. CDR3 residues: CASRLAGGRDTQYF. The CDR3 nucleotides are TGCGCCAGCAGACTAGCGGGGGGCCGGGATACGCAGTATTTT.

J is TRBJ1-1 and V is TRBV29-1; 7 bases line up with TRBD1. CDR3 size: 13 residues. Germline V gene lookup returns CDR1 SQVTM and CDR2 ANQGSEA. V shed 4 bases, J shed 5 bases, and the junction held 7 bases outside the gene matches. The CDR3 DNA follows: TGCAGCGTTGGACAGGGCGCGGCAACTGAAGCTTTCTTT. Translation gives CSVGQGAATEAFF.

This chain uses TRBV9 with TRBJ1-3; TRBD1 aligns across 10 bases. V lost 4 bases to trimming and J lost 1 base; unmatched junction nucleotides: 14. The CDR3 sequence is 19 residues long. Germline V gene data show CDR1 as SGDLS and CDR2 as YYNGEE. CDR3 residues: CASSPRRRTGGISGNTIYF. The CDR3 region has the DNA TGTGCCAGCAGCCCGAGACGTAGGACAGGGGGAATTTCTGGAAACACCATATATTTT.

J is TRBJ2-7 and V is TRBV12-3 or TRBV12-4; D possibly corresponds to TRBD2 (6 bases). The CDR3 runs 13 residues. Between the trimmed V and J ends, which lost 6 bases and 0 bases, there was a span of 9 bases. CDR3 amino acids: CASSPGVSYEQYF. The CDR3, as DNA: TGTGCCAGCAGCCCGGGGGTCTCCTACGAGCAGTACTTC.

The V and J genes are TRBV7-2 and TRBJ1-1; possible D gene TRBD1, 5 bases. The CDR3 has 12 residues. The V end was cut by 4 bases, the J end by 5 bases, with 8 bases between. From germline, CDR1 is SGHTA and CDR2 FQGNSA. DNA of the CDR3: TGTGCCAGCAGCTGGGGGGTTACTGAAGCTTTCTTT. Amino acid sequence: CASSWGVTEAFF.

V gene TRBV7-3 combines with J gene TRBJ2-3; D may be TRBD1 (6 bases). Looked up from germline, CDR1 is SGHTA and CDR2 is FQGTGA. The V end was cut by 5 bases, the J end by 2 bases, with 14 bases between. The CDR3 is 15 amino acids. CDR3 bases: TGTGCCAGCAGCCGGACAGCGGTTGCCACAGATACGCAGTATTTT. It translates to CASSRTAVATDTQYF. The full variable domain, its missing parts supplied by reference TRBV7-3 and TRBJ2-3, is GAGVSQTPSNKVTEKGKYVELRCDPISGHTALYWYRQSLGQGPEFLIYFQGTGAADDSGLPNDRFFAVRPEGSVSTLKIQRTERGDSAVYLCASSRTAVATDTQYFGPGTRLTVL.

This clone was found a few times. The chain employs TRBV6-5 and TRBJ2-2; tentative D call: TRBD1 (5 bases). There are 14 residues in the CDR3. CDR1 is MNHEY and CDR2 is SVGAGI in the germline V gene. V lost 8 bases and J lost 7, with 17 bases in between. CDR3 residues: CASVLGDGVGELFF. In DNA, the CDR3 is TGTGCCAGCGTATTAGGGGATGGGGTCGGGGAGCTGTTTTTT.

The genes are TRBV7-2 and TRBJ2-1; the D gene is possibly TRBD1 (6 bases). There are 16 residues in the CDR3. V lost 1 base and J 3 bases, leaving 13 bases between the germline ends. Germline CDR1 reads SGHTA; CDR2 reads FQGNSA. CDR3 bases: TGTGCCAGCAGCTTAGTGGGGGCCTTACGCTACAATGAGCAGTTCTTC. Translated: CASSLVGALRYNEQFF.

The CDR3 bases are TGTGCCAGTATCCCAATGGGCCTGAACACTGAAGCTTTCTTT. Protein: CASIPMGLNTEAFF. The chain carries TRBV19 and TRBJ1-1; D not certain. The V gene lost 7 bases and the J gene lost 0 bases, with 12 bases spanning the gap. CDR1 and CDR2 from the germline V gene are LNHDA and SQIVND (reference sequence). This CDR3 region has 14 residues.

The V gene is TRBV5-1, the J gene TRBJ2-1; 10 nucleotides agree with TRBD2. The germline V gene has CDR1 SGHRS and CDR2 YFSETQ. The CDR3 has 17 residues. After removal of 2 bases from V and 0 bases from J, the junction contained 5 bases not matched to a gene. The CDR3 nucleotides read TGCGCCAGCAGCTTTCGCAGCGGGGGGGCCTCCTACAATGAGCAGTTCTTC. Translated: CASSFRSGGASYNEQFF.